One sample yielded the 12 T cell receptor beta chains listed below, sequenced in a study of beta chain features in type 1 diabetes. Isolated RNA was reverse transcribed in full, so expressed TCRB transcripts were sequenced. Sequencing used immunoSEQ multiplex PCR; TCRdb keeps in-frame clones, though not all of them. The sample consists of around 340,000 clones, roughly 8.8% of them appearing once. Study findings and constraints: People with Type 1 diabetes carried modestly yet significantly shorter TCRB CDR3s in all four CD4+ subsets.

No antigen has been identified for these receptors. Sequencing was performed on central memory CD4+ T cells from blood. The receptors stem from a man aged 25 to 40 with type 1 diabetes.

This sequence joins TRBV28 and TRBJ1-5; TRBD1 matches 9 bases. Germline V CDR1 and CDR2: MDHEN, SYDVKM. Trimming cost V 0 bases and J 7 bases; bases outside gene matches: 4. The CDR3 has 15 residues. The DNA of the CDR3 is TGTGCCAGCAGTTTATGGGACAGGGGACGGCAGCCCCAGCATTTT. This translates into CASSLWDRGRQPQHF. Full variable domain (rest looked up from reference TRBV28 and TRBJ1-5): DVKVTQSSRYLVKRTGEKVFLECVQDMDHENMFWYRQDPGLGLRLIYFSYDVKMKEKGDIPEGYSVSREKKERFSLILESASTNQTSMYLCASSLWDRGRQPQHFGDGTRLSIL.

There are a few counts of this clone. The chain has TRBV6-5 and TRBJ2-3; 7 positions agree with TRBD1. Germline assignment: CDR1 MNHEY and CDR2 SVGAGI. The CDR3 spans 16 residues. Trimming took 4 bases from V and 1 from J; bases not matched to a gene: 8. DNA of the CDR3: TGTGCCAGCAGTTTAGACGGCGGACAGGGCACAGATACGCAGTATTTT. It is translated as CASSLDGGQGTDTQYF.

The chain links TRBV7-2 to TRBJ2-1; D gene uncertain. This CDR3 contains 13 residues. V shed 5 bases and J shed 7 bases, with 12 bases lying between them. Per the germline V gene, CDR1 is SGHTA and CDR2 is FQGNSA. In DNA form, the CDR3 reads TGTGCCAGCAGCCCCCAACGAAGGAATGAGCAGTTCTTC. It yields the protein CASSPQRRNEQFF.

The chain employs TRBV7-2 and TRBJ2-7; D assignment may be TRBD1 or TRBD2 (6 bases each). CDR1 and CDR2 from the germline V gene are SGHTA and FQGNSA. The CDR3 totals 14 residues. V was clipped by 7 bases and J by 0 bases, with 13 bases between them. The CDR3 DNA reads TGTGCCAGCATCAAAGGGGGGACCTCCTACGAGCAGTACTTC. Protein product: CASIKGGTSYEQYF.

In regard to this clone: At the DNA level, this CDR3 is encoded by other sequences in the same sample as well. The chain has TRBV4-3 and TRBJ2-5; no clear D. Germline V gene lookup returns CDR1 LGHNA and CDR2 YSLEER. Trimming removed 3 bases from V and 5 bases from J, with 10 bases in between. This CDR3 has 13 residues. The CDR3 protein is CASSQRTRETQYF. Written as DNA, the CDR3 is TGCGCCAGCAGCCAGAGGACGAGGGAGACCCAGTACTTC.

CDR3 in DNA: TGTGCCAGCAGTCCTACAGTTTCTGGGACGGAGACCCAGTACTTC. It translates to CASSPTVSGTETQYF. The rearrangement links TRBV2 to TRBJ2-5; D tentatively reads TRBD1 or TRBD2 (5 bases each). The CDR3 sequence is 15 residues long. Germline V lookup: CDR1 SNHLY, CDR2 FYNNEI. Between the trimmed V and J ends, which lost 5 bases and 5 bases, there was a span of 18 bases.

This chain joins TRBV6-5 and TRBJ1-2; the D gene is possibly TRBD1 (5 bases). The germline V gene has CDR1 MNHEY and CDR2 SVGAGI. Trimming removed 8 bases at V and 5 bases at J, with 18 bases between. CDR3 size: 14 residues. The CDR3 sequence: CASLGAGQQYGYTF. The CDR3 DNA reads as TGTGCCAGCCTTGGAGCAGGGCAACAGTATGGCTACACCTTC.

This clone was seen a few times. The V gene is TRBV7-9, the J gene TRBJ1-4; D perhaps matches TRBD1 (5 bases). The V end was cut by 1 base, the J end by 11 bases, with 14 bases between. CDR1 and CDR2 (germline): SEHNR, FQNEAQ (reference sequence). The CDR3 runs 14 residues. DNA for the CDR3: TGTGCCAGCAGCTTAGAGGGGATGGGGAGGAAACTGTTTTTT. It codes for CASSLEGMGRKLFF.

The chain uses TRBV6-5 and TRBJ2-5; TRBD1 aligns across 9 bases. J gave up 4 bases and V 6 bases, and 3 bases lay outside the gene matches. This CDR3 region has 13 residues. CDR1 MNHEY and CDR2 SVGAGI come from the germline V gene. The CDR3, as DNA: TGTGCCAGCAGAGGACAGGGGAGAGAGACCCAGTACTTC. The encoded protein is CASRGQGRETQYF.

The sample holds many counts of this clone. The chain joins TRBV11-3 to TRBJ2-1; 10 nucleotides align to TRBD1. CDR3 length: 16 residues. CDR1 and CDR2 from the germline V gene are SGHNT and YENEEA. The trim removed 2 bases at V and 7 bases at J, leaving 8 bases unmatched. The CDR3 is CASSLSRGQGINEQFF. CDR3 sequence (DNA): TGTGCCAGCAGCTTAAGTCGGGGACAGGGGATAAATGAGCAGTTCTTC.

This clone was picked up a small number of times. The chain has TRBV11-2 and TRBJ2-5; a possible D gene is TRBD1 (6 bases). The CDR3 sequence is 14 residues long. V shed 3 bases and J shed 1 base, with 9 bases lying between them. The germline CDR1 and CDR2 sequences are SGHAT and FQNNGV. The CDR3 is CASSLGALQETQYF. As DNA, the CDR3 is TGTGCCAGCAGCTTGGGGGCGCTCCAAGAGACCCAGTACTTC. The variable domain in full, with the rest retrieved from reference TRBV11-2 and TRBJ2-5, is EAGVAQSPRYKIIEKRQSVAFWCNPISGHATLYWYQQILGQGPKLLIQFQNNGVVDDSQLPKDRFSAERLKGVDSTLKIQPAKLEDSAVYLCASSLGALQETQYFGPGTRLLVL.

This CDR3 is CASSVGTDLNEKLFF. The DNA for the CDR3 is TGTGCCAGCAGCGTAGGGACAGACCTCAATGAAAAACTGTTTTTT. The chain couples TRBV9 to TRBJ1-4, with D maybe TRBD1 (6 bases). The V gene lost 0 bases and the J gene lost 5 bases, with 11 bases spanning the gap. The germline V gene encodes CDR1 SGDLS and CDR2 YYNGEE. This CDR3 spans 15 amino acids.